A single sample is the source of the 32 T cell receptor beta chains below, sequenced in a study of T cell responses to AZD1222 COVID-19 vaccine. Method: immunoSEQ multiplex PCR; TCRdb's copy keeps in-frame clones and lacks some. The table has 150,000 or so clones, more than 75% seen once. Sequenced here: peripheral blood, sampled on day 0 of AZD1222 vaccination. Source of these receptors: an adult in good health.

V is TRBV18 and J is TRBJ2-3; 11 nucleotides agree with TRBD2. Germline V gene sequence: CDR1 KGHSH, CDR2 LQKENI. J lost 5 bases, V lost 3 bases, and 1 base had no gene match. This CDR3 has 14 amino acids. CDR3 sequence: CASSPGTSGDTQYF. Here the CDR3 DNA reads TGTGCCAGCTCACCGGGGACTAGCGGAGATACGCAGTATTTT.

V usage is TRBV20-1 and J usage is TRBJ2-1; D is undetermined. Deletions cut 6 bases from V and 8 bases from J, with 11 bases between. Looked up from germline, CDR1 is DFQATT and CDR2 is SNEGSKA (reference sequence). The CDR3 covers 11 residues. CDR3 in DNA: TGCAGTGCCAATCTTATCGATGAGCAGTTCTTC. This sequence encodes CSANLIDEQFF.

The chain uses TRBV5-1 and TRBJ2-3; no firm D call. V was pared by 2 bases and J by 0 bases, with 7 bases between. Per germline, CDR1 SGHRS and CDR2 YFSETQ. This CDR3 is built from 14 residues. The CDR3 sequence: CASSFRASTDTQYF. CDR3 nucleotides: TGCGCCAGCAGCTTTCGGGCTAGCACAGATACGCAGTATTTT. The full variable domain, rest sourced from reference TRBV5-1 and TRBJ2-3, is KAGVTQTPRYLIKTRGQQVTLSCSPISGHRSVSWYQQTPGQGLQFLFEYFSETQRNKGNFPGRFSGRQFSNSRSEMNVSTLELGDSALYLCASSFRASTDTQYFGPGTRLTVL.

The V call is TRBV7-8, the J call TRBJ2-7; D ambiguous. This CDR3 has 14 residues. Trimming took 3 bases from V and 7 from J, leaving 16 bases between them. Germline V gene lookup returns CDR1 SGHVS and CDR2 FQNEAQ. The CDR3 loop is CASSLVPRKGEQYF. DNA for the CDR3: TGTGCCAGCAGCTTGGTTCCCCGGAAAGGTGAGCAGTACTTC.

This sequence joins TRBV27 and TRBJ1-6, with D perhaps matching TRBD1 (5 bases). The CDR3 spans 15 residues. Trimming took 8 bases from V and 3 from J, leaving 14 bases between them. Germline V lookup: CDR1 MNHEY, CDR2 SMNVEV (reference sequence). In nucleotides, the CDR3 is TGTGCCAGCCGGCCCAGGGTGGGCTATAATTCACCCCTCCACTTT. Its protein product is CASRPRVGYNSPLHF.

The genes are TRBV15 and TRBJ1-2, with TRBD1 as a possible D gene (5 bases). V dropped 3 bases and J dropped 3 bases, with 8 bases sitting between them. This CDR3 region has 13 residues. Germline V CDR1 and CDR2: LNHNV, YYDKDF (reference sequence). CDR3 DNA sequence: TGTGCCACCAGCAGGGTGGGGGACTATGGCTACACCTTC. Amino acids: CATSRVGDYGYTF. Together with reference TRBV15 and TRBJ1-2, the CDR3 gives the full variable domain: DAMVIQNPRYQVTQFGKPVTLSCSQTLNHNVMYWYQQKSSQAPKLLFHYYDKDFNNEADTPDNFQSRRPNTSFCFLDIRSPGLGDTAMYLCATSRVGDYGYTFGSGTRLTVV.

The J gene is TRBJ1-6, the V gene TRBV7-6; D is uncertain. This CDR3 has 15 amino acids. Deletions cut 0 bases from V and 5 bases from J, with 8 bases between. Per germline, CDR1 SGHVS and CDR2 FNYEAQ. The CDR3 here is CASSLARENNSPLHF. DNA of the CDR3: TGTGCCAGCAGCTTAGCCAGAGAGAATAATTCACCCCTCCACTTT.

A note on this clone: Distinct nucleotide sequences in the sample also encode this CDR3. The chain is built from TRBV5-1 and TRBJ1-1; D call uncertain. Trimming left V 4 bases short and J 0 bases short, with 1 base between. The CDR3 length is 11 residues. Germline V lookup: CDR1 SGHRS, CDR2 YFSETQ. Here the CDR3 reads CASSLNTEAFF. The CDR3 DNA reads TGCGCCAGCAGCCTGAACACTGAAGCTTTCTTT.

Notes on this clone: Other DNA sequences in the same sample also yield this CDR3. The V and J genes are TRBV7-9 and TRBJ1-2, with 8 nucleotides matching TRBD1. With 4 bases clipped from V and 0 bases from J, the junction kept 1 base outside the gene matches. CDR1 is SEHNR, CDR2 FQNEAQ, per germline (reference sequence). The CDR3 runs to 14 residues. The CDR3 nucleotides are TGTGCCAGCAGCTCGACAGGGGCTAACTATGGCTACACCTTC. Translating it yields CASSSTGANYGYTF.

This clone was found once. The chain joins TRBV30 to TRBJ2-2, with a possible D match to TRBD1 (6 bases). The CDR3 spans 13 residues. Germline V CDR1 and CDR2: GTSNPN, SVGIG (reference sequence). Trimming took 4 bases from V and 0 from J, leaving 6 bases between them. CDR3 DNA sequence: TGTGCCTGGACAGGGGCGAACACCGGGGAGCTGTTTTTT. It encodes CAWTGANTGELFF.

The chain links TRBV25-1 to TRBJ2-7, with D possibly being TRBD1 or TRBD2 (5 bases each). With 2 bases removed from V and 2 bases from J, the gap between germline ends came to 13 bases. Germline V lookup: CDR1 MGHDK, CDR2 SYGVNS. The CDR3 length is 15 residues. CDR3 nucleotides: TGTGCCAGCAGTGAAGAGACCGGGACGACCTACGAGCAGTACTTC. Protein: CASSEETGTTYEQYF.

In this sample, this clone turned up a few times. The chain's CDR3 is CATRMYGFDQPQHF. The CDR3 nucleotides read TGCGCCACCAGAATGTACGGATTTGATCAGCCCCAGCATTTT. This rearrangement joins TRBV10-2 to TRBJ1-5, with unresolved D. Trimming shortened V by 10 bases and J by 5 bases, and 18 bases separated the two germline ends. This CDR3 comprises 14 residues. CDR1 and CDR2 from the germline V gene are WSHSY and SAAADI.

CDR3 DNA sequence: TGTGCCAGTGGAACCGCGACGTTTAGGGGGGCAATGGTTAGCTATGGCTACACCTTC. Translated, it gives CASGTATFRGAMVSYGYTF. This chain joins TRBV19 and TRBJ1-2, with a weak D call TRBD1 (6 bases). The germline V gene has CDR1 LNHDA and CDR2 SQIVND (reference sequence). CDR3 size: 19 residues. Trimming left V 8 bases short and J 4 bases short, with 32 bases between.

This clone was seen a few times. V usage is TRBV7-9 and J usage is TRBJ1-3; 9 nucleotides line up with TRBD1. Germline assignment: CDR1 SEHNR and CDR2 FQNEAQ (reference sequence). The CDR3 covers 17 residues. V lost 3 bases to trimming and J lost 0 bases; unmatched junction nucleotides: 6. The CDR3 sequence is CASSFRWDRASGNTIYF. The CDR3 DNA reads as TGTGCCAGCAGCTTCCGCTGGGACAGGGCCTCTGGAAACACCATATATTTT.

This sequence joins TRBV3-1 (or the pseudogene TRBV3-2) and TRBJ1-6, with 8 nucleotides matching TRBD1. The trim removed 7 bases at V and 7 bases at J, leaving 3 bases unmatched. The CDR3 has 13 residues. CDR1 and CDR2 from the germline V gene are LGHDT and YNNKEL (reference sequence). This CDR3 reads CASTGQGNSPLHF. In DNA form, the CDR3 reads TGTGCCAGCACCGGACAGGGAAATTCACCCCTCCACTTT.

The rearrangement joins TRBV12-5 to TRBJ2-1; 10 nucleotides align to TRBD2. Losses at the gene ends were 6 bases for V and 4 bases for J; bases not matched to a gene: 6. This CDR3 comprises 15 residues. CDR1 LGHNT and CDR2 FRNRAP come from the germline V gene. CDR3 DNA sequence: TGTGCTAGTGGGTCCAGCGGGAGGGTTTACAATGAGCAGTTCTTC. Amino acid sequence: CASGSSGRVYNEQFF.

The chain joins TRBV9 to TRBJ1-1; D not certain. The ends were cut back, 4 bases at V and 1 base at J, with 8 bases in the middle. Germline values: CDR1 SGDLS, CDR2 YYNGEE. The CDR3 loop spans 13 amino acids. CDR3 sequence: CASSPGQNTEAFF. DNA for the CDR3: TGTGCCAGCAGCCCCGGCCAGAACACTGAAGCTTTCTTT.

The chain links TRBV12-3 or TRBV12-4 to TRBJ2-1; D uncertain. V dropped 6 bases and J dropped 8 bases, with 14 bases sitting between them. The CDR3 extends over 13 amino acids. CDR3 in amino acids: CASSPYGSDEQFF. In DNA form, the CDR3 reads TGTGCCAGCAGCCCCTATGGAAGTGATGAGCAGTTCTTC.

The CDR3 coding sequence is TGTGCCAGCAGCATACTTGACACCATATATTTT. Translating it yields CASSILDTIYF. The rearrangement links TRBV12-3 or TRBV12-4 to TRBJ1-3; D is unresolved. Trimming cost V 6 bases and J 8 bases, with 8 bases left between them. The CDR3 runs 11 residues.

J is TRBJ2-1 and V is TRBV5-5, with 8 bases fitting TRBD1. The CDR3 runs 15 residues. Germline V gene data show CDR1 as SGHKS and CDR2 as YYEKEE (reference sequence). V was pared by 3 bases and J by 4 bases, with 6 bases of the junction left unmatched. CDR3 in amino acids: CASSSGDRGYNEQFF. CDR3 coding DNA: TGTGCCAGCAGCTCGGGAGACAGGGGATACAATGAGCAGTTCTTC.

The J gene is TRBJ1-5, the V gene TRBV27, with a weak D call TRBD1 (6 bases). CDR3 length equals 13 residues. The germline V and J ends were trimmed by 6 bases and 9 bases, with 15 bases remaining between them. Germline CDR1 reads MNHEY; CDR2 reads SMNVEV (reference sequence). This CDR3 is CASSRQAGAPQHF. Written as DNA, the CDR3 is TGTGCCAGCAGCCGACAGGCTGGGGCGCCCCAGCATTTT.

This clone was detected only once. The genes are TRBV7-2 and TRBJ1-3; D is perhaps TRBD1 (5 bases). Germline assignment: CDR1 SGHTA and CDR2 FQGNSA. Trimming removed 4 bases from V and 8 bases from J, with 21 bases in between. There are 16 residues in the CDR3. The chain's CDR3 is CASSSLPGRRRDTIYF. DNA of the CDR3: TGTGCCAGCAGCTCCCTACCGGGACGGCGGCGGGACACCATATATTTT.

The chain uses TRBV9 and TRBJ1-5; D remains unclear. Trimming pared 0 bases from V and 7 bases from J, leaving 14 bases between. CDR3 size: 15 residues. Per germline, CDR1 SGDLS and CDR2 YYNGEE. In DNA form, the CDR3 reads TGTGCCAGCAGCGTAGGGGGAGGGAAGGAGCAGCCCCAGCATTTT. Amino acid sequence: CASSVGGGKEQPQHF. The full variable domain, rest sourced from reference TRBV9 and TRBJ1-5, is DSGVTQTPKHLITATGQRVTLRCSPRSGDLSVYWYQQSLDQGLQFLIQYYNGEERAKGNILERFSAQQFPDLHSELNLSSLELGDSALYFCASSVGGGKEQPQHFGDGTRLSIL.

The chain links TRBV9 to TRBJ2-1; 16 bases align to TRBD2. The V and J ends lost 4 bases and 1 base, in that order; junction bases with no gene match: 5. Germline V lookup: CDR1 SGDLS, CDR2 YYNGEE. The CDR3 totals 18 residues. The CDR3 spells CASSPGLAGGPSYNEQFF. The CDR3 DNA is TGTGCCAGCAGCCCGGGACTAGCGGGGGGGCCTTCCTACAATGAGCAGTTCTTC.

The CDR3 DNA follows: TGCGCCAGCAGTGAGGGCTTTTACTATGGCTACACCTTC. Translating it yields CASSEGFYYGYTF. The chain combines TRBV10-2 with TRBJ1-2; D is undetermined. Germline values: CDR1 WSHSY, CDR2 SAAADI. The V and J ends lost 2 bases and 3 bases respectively, with 7 bases between them. The CDR3 spans 13 residues.

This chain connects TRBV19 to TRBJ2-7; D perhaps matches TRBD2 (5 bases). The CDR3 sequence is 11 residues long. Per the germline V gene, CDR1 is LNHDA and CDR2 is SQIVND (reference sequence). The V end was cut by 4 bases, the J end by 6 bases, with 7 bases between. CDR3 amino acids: CASSRGPEQYF. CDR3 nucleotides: TGTGCCAGTAGTAGAGGGCCCGAGCAGTACTTC.

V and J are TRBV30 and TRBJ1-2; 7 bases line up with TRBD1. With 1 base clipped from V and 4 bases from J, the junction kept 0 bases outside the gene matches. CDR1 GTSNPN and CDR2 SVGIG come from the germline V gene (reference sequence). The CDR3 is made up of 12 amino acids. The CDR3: CAWSAGGYGYTF. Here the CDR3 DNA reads TGTGCCTGGAGTGCAGGGGGCTATGGCTACACCTTC. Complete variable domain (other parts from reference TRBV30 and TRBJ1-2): SQTIHQWPATLVQPVGSPLSLECTVEGTSNPNLYWYRQAAGRGLQLLFYSVGIGQISSEVPQNLSASRPQDRQFILSSKKLLLSDSGFYLCAWSAGGYGYTFGSGTRLTVV.

CDR3 sequence: CASSIGQNTEAFF. The CDR3 DNA reads TGTGCCAGTAGTATAGGCCAGAACACTGAAGCTTTCTTT. This chain uses TRBV19 with TRBJ1-1; no clear D gene. The CDR3 is made up of 13 amino acids. Germline CDR1 reads LNHDA; CDR2 reads SQIVND (reference sequence). V lost 1 base, J lost 1 base, and 4 bases lay in between.

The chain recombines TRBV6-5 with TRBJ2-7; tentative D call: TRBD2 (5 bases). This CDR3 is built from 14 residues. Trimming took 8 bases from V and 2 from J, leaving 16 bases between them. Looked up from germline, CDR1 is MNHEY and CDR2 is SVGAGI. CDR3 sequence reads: CASLSGFTTYEQYF. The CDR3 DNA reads TGTGCCAGCTTATCGGGGTTTACGACCTACGAGCAGTACTTC.

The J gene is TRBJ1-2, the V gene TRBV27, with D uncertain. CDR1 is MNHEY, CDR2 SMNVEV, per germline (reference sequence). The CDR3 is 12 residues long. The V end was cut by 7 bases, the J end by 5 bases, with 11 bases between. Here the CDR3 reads CASTPRAYGYTF. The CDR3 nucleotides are TGTGCCAGCACCCCTAGGGCGTATGGCTACACCTTC.

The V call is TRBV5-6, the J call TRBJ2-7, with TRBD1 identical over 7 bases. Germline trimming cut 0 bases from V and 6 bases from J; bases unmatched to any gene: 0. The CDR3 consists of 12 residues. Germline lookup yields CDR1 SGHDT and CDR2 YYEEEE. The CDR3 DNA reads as TGTGCCAGCAGCTTGGACAGGGGCGAGCAGTACTTC. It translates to CASSLDRGEQYF.

The CDR3 is CASTPRQGLGNYGYTF. The CDR3 DNA is TGTGCCAGCACCCCTAGACAGGGTTTGGGTAACTATGGCTACACCTTC. The V and J genes are TRBV28 and TRBJ1-2; 7 bases line up with TRBD1. Germline V CDR1 and CDR2: MDHEN, SYDVKM. The trim removed 7 bases at V and 1 base at J, leaving 12 bases unmatched. The CDR3 extends over 16 amino acids.